Here is one T cell receptor beta chain with its context. Its antigen specificity is not known. Base qualities were left out, and no much larger clone turns up one base away. This sample is part of a study of T cell changes during pregnancy in multiple sclerosis (dated by TCRdb to the late 2010s). Study-wide context: In women with multiple sclerosis, the researchers looked at how the T cell repertoire shifted as pregnancy progressed.

The trim is 1 base for V and 7 bases for J, with a gap of 8 bases between the germline ends. Inclusive of the bounding cysteine and phenylalanine, the CDR3 is 13 residues long. The sequence is cut down to CDR3 DNA, 39 bases in frame from base 1. CDR1 SGHNT and CDR2 YENEEA are derived from the germline V gene. The library was prepared using the immunoSEQ multiplex PCR assay. This immuneACCESS table, as held by TCRdb, lists in-frame sequences with V and J called but not all clones. Of the missing ones, under half trace to an unresolved V gene in checked studies; the others have no known cause. The sample contains about 100,000 clones, more than 80% of them found a single time. Approximately 1.2% of the sample comes from the top ten.

Rearrangement joined TRBV11-3 to TRBJ2-1, with the D gene call left open. The sequence came from a female donor with multiple sclerosis, enrolled in a pregnancy study. The sequences come from peripheral blood, collected in the second trimester of pregnancy. The CDR3: CASSLGDRNEQFF. In nucleotides, the sequence is TGTGCCAGCAGCTTAGGCGATCGGAATGAGCAGTTCTTC.